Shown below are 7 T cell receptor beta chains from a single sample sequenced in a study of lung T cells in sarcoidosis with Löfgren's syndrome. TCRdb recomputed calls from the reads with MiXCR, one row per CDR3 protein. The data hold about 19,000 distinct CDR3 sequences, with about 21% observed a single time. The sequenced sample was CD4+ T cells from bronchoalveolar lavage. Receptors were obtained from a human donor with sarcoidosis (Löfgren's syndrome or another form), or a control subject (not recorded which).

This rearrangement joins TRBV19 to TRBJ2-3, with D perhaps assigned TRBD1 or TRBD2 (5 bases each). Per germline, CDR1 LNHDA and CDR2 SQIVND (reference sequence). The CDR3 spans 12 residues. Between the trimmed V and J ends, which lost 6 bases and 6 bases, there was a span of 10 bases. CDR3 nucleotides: TGTGCCAGTAGACTGGGACGGGATACGCAGTATTTT. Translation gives CASRLGRDTQYF.

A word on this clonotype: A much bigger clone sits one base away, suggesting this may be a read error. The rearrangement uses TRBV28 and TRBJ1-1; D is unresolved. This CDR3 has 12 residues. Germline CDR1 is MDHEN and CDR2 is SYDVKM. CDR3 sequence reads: CASSLWTTEASF. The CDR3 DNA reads TGTGCCAGCAGTTTATGGACCACTGAAGCTTCCTTT.

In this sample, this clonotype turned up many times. The CDR3 DNA reads as TGTGCCATCAGTGAGCTATCGGAGCGGGAGTTAACCTACGAGCAGTACTTC. This gives the protein CAISELSERELTYEQYF. The rearrangement links TRBV10-3 to TRBJ2-7; TRBD2 matches 8 bases. The CDR3 covers 17 residues. The V segment lost 2 bases and the J segment 2 bases; nucleotides outside the gene matches: 11. Looked up from germline, CDR1 is ENHRY and CDR2 is SYGVKD.

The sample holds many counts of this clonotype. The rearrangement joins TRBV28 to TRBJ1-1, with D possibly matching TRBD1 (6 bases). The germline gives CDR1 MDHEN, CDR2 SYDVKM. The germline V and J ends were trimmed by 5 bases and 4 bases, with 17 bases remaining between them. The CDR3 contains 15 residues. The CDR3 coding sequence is TGTGCCAGCAGTCTGAGAACAGGGTTGGGCACTGAAGCTTTCTTT. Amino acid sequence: CASSLRTGLGTEAFF.

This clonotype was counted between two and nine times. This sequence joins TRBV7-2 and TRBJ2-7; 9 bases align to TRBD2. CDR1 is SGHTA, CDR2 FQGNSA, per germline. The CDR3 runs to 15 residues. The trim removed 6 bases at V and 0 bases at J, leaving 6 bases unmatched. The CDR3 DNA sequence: TGTGCCAGCAGGGGGAGACTAGCGGACTCCTACGAGCAGTACTTC. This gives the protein CASRGRLADSYEQYF.

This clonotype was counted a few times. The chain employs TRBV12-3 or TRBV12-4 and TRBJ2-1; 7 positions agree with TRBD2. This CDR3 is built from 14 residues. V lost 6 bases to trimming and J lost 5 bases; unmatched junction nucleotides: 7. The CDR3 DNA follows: TGTGCCAGCAGCCCAAACCTAGCGGACAATGAGCAGTTCTTC. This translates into CASSPNLADNEQFF.

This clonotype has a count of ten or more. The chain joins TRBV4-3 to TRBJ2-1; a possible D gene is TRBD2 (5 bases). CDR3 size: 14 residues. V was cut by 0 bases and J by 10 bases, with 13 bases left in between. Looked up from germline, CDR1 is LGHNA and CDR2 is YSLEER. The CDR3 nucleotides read TGCGCCAGCAGCCAAGATCCCCAGACGGGGGAGCAGTTCTTC. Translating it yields CASSQDPQTGEQFF.